The subject of this entry is one T cell receptor beta chain. The target antigen is unknown. CDR3 length: 17 residues. The V and J ends lost 3 bases and 3 bases, in that order; junction bases with no gene match: 11. In germline, CDR1 is DFQATT, CDR2 SNEGSKA (reference sequence). A universal primer site arose from template switching, and cDNA bore unique molecular identifiers. MiXCR was run by TCRdb on the 5' RACE reads, yielding one entry per CDR3 protein. The sample records roughly 470,000 distinct CDR3 sequences, more than 13% being singletons. These data originate in a study of identical twins. The study's findings and limits: Memory repertoires lacked the insertion deficit that abundant cord blood beta clonotypes showed. Models, which agreed with sharing between unrelated individuals, nonetheless underestimated the out-of-frame TCR alpha sharing seen in monozygotic twins. It was possible that invariant MAIT and iNKT cells partly confounded the zero-insertion analyses.

This same sample was also part of a study on yellow fever vaccine responses in identical twins.

This chain joins TRBV20-1 and TRBJ2-5, with 12 bases aligning to TRBD2. The TCR sequence derives from a woman aged 18 to 35 in good health. Sequenced: CD4+ T cells sorted from blood. This chain's CDR3 is CSASHTSGGTWEETQYF. For the CDR3, the DNA is TGCAGTGCTAGCCACACTAGCGGGGGGACTTGGGAAGAGACCCAGTACTTC.